Shown below are 9 T cell receptor beta chains from a single sample sequenced in a study of memory CD4+ T cells and cytomegalovirus serostatus. The sort gate was single viable CD3+CD4+CD8-CD45RO+ cells for memory CD4+ T cells. Sequencing was performed with immunoSEQ multiplex PCR; in TCRdb, only in-frame clones are kept and a portion is missing. This repertoire shows about 61,000 clones, around 81% found once; its top ten account for around 0.58%. The sample taken for sequencing was memory CD4+ T cells from blood. These receptors came from an adult in good health and CMV-seronegative. Some clones in this sample may be carry-over from other donors' samples.

This clone was seen a single time. The chain uses TRBV28 and TRBJ2-3; 8 nucleotides agree with TRBD2. Germline V gene sequence: CDR1 MDHEN, CDR2 SYDVKM. The CDR3 runs 14 residues. V lost 8 bases to trimming and J lost 2 bases; unmatched junction nucleotides: 6. CDR3: CASQAGGNTDTQYF. Here the CDR3 DNA reads TGTGCCAGCCAGGCGGGAGGCAACACAGATACGCAGTATTTT.

The gene calls are TRBV19 and TRBJ2-5, with D uncertain. There are 14 residues in the CDR3. V was cut by 2 bases and J by 5 bases, with 12 bases left in between. Looked up from germline, CDR1 is LNHDA and CDR2 is SQIVND (reference sequence). The CDR3 sequence: CASSITRGWETQYF. The CDR3 bases are TGTGCCAGTAGTATAACCCGAGGTTGGGAGACCCAGTACTTC.

The chain is built from TRBV29-1 and TRBJ2-4; D is possibly TRBD1 or TRBD2 (5 bases each). V dropped 6 bases and J dropped 8 bases, with 14 bases sitting between them. CDR1 and CDR2 from the germline V gene are SQVTM and ANQGSEA. This CDR3 region has 12 residues. The CDR3: CSVRDGGDIQYF. CDR3 bases: TGCAGCGTCAGGGATGGAGGAGACATTCAGTACTTC.

J is TRBJ2-1 and V is TRBV7-3; D gene ambiguous. V was pared by 2 bases and J by 2 bases, with 4 bases between. This CDR3 region has 13 residues. Germline V gene data show CDR1 as SGHTA and CDR2 as FQGTGA. This chain's CDR3 is CASSLQPYNEQFF. In DNA form, the CDR3 reads TGTGCCAGCAGCTTACAGCCCTACAATGAGCAGTTCTTC.

This clone was seen a few times. This chain connects TRBV30 to TRBJ1-2; 9 bases map to TRBD1. CDR1 GTSNPN and CDR2 SVGIG come from the germline V gene (reference sequence). The CDR3 contains 17 residues. Trimming removed 5 bases from V and 4 bases from J; junction bases left unmatched: 17. The CDR3 loop is CAWDNSPTGTGIYGYTF. CDR3 sequence (DNA): TGTGCCTGGGATAATTCTCCCACCGGGACAGGGATCTATGGCTACACCTTC.

This clone was picked up one time. V and J are TRBV7-2 and TRBJ1-1; D is uncertain. In germline, CDR1 is SGHTA, CDR2 FQGNSA. Trimming removed 5 bases from V and 1 base from J, with 11 bases in between. The CDR3 consists of 14 residues. The CDR3 DNA is TGTGCCAGCAGCCCGCCGCGACCGAACACTGAAGCTTTCTTT. Its protein is CASSPPRPNTEAFF.

The chain has TRBV27 and TRBJ1-1; D is perhaps TRBD1 (6 bases). Germline V gene data show CDR1 as MNHEY and CDR2 as SMNVEV (reference sequence). CDR3 length: 16 amino acids. V lost 5 bases and J lost 3, with 19 bases in between. CDR3 DNA: TGTGCCAGCAGTCGCTATCAACAGGGTGCGGACACTGAAGCTTTCTTT. Amino acids: CASSRYQQGADTEAFF.

The J gene is TRBJ2-7, the V gene TRBV6-1; D perhaps matches TRBD1 (6 bases). Looked up from germline, CDR1 is MNHNS and CDR2 is SASEGT. This CDR3 has 14 amino acids. Between the trimmed V and J ends, which lost 2 bases and 1 base, there was a span of 9 bases. CDR3 loop: CASSEIGQSYEQYF. The DNA for the CDR3 is TGTGCCAGCAGTGAAATCGGACAGTCCTACGAGCAGTACTTC.

The genes are TRBV28 and TRBJ2-7, with D tentatively TRBD1 (6 bases). Germline CDR1 and CDR2: MDHEN and SYDVKM. Trimming pared 10 bases from V and 4 bases from J, leaving 17 bases between. The CDR3 covers 13 residues. This CDR3 is CATQQGSSYEQYF. The CDR3 nucleotides are TGTGCCACCCAACAGGGATCATCTTACGAGCAGTACTTC. Variable domain in full (rest from reference TRBV28 and TRBJ2-7): DVKVTQSSRYLVKRTGEKVFLECVQDMDHENMFWYRQDPGLGLRLIYFSYDVKMKEKGDIPEGYSVSREKKERFSLILESASTNQTSMYLCATQQGSSYEQYFGPGTRLTVT.